This T cell receptor (beta chain) was captured in a study of blood T cell repertoires in COVID-19. About the study: Sources were T cells, B-cell-depleted T cells, or PBMCs; the material itself was cDNA or gDNA.

Authors' data handling: Amplifying reference gene primers gave estimates of nucleated cell counts. Libraries were prepared by immunoSEQ multiplex PCR; TCRdb keeps only in-frame clonotypes and omits some of them. V, J and clone size reflect that table, while D and trimming were determined from the DNA. The table lists around 250,000 clones, about nine tenths of them singletons, with approximately 2% in the top ten. The length of the CDR3 is 18 residues. With 0 bases removed from V and 4 bases from J, the gap between germline ends came to 18 bases. Germline CDR1 and CDR2: MDHEN and SYDVKM. The sequence derives from a young man who had recovered from COVID-19. The genes are TRBV28 and TRBJ2-2, with D tentatively TRBD2 (6 bases). Sequencing used peripheral blood. The CDR3, as DNA: TGTGCCAGCAGTTTATGGGGGGTTACGGGGGAGTTCACCGGGGAGCTGTTTTTT. Amino acids: CASSLWGVTGEFTGELFF. Based on the CDR3 plus reference TRBV28 and TRBJ2-2, the full variable domain is DVKVTQSSRYLVKRTGEKVFLECVQDMDHENMFWYRQDPGLGLRLIYFSYDVKMKEKGDIPEGYSVSREKKERFSLILESASTNQTSMYLCASSLWGVTGEFTGELFFGEGSRLTVL.